This T cell receptor (beta chain) was identified in a study of cytomegalovirus exposure and HLA in healthy donors. Looking at the study overall: The use of the same platform for the roughly 130 validation repertoires and the roughly 700 first-cohort repertoires was reported by a later analysis.

The study drew the donors from its roughly 120-subject validation cohort, separate from the approximately 700-subject first cohort. With regard to this clone: The antigen is undetermined.

The assay was immunoSEQ multiplex PCR, and TCRdb's table has in-frame clones only and misses some. The sample consists of about 220,000 clones, under 95% of them appearing once. The study, taken as a whole, reports: Rare sequences made up most TCRs, while some public TCRs were found in many donors.

V lost 5 bases, J lost 3 bases, and 11 bases lay in between. Germline CDR1 is SGHAT and CDR2 is FQNNGV. The CDR3 covers 14 residues. What was sequenced was PBMCs. This receptor was identified in a woman aged 18 to 35 in good health and CMV-seronegative. The chain has TRBV11-2 and TRBJ2-1; D call uncertain. The DNA of the CDR3 is TGTGCCAGCAGCCCCATTGCGGACTACAATGAGCAGTTCTTC. Its translation is CASSPIADYNEQFF.